The 17 T cell receptor beta chains presented below share a single source sample, sequenced in a study of blood T cells in healthy people across ages. A second PCR of roughly 7 to 11 cycles used a sample-barcoded 5' primer and a J-beta primer mix. TCRdb independently ran MiXCR on the 5' RACE reads; one entry per CDR3 protein. The table includes 1.5 million to 2 million distinct CDR3 sequences, 30% to 40% detected once. The sequenced sample was blood. These receptors were collected from a human donor in good health.

The chain carries TRBV28 and TRBJ2-4; weak D call: TRBD2 (5 bases). In germline, CDR1 is MDHEN, CDR2 SYDVKM. The germline V and J ends were trimmed by 7 bases and 9 bases, with 22 bases remaining between them. The CDR3 runs to 15 residues. The CDR3 DNA follows: TGTGCCAGCAACACGGACGGGGTTTTGGCGGGCATTCAGTACTTC. Its protein is CASNTDGVLAGIQYF.

The chain combines TRBV11-2 with TRBJ2-5; TRBD2 is a possible D gene (5 bases). CDR1 is SGHAT, CDR2 FQNNGV, per germline. The CDR3 has 15 residues. Trimming pared 4 bases from V and 4 bases from J, leaving 16 bases between. The CDR3 region is CASSSRGWSGETQYF. In DNA form, the CDR3 reads TGTGCCAGCAGCTCCCGGGGTTGGAGTGGAGAGACCCAGTACTTC.

The chain recombines TRBV6-5 with TRBJ1-2, with D uncertain. The germline V gene has CDR1 MNHEY and CDR2 SVGAGI. V lost 8 bases and J lost 7, with 14 bases in between. The length of the CDR3 is 12 residues. CDR3 nucleotides: TGTGCCAGCGGGCCCGCTTTTCCTGGCTACACCTTC. The encoded protein is CASGPAFPGYTF.

The V call is TRBV9, the J call TRBJ1-3, with 7 bases lining up with TRBD1. Germline CDR1 is SGDLS and CDR2 is YYNGEE. After removal of 0 bases from V and 3 bases from J, the junction contained 3 bases not matched to a gene. This CDR3 comprises 15 residues. The CDR3 here is CASSVEGGLGNTIYF. The CDR3 DNA sequence: TGTGCCAGCAGCGTAGAAGGGGGCCTTGGAAACACCATATATTTT.

The chain uses TRBV29-1 and TRBJ1-2, with 7 bases fitting TRBD1. V lost 7 bases, J lost 4 bases, and 9 bases stayed unmatched. In germline, CDR1 is SQVTM, CDR2 ANQGSEA. The CDR3 totals 13 residues. CDR3 loop: CSARHDRVYGYTF. Here the CDR3 DNA reads TGCAGCGCTCGCCATGACAGGGTCTATGGCTACACCTTC. Drawing the rest from reference TRBV29-1 and TRBJ1-2, the complete variable domain is SAVISQKPSRDICQRGTSLTIQCQVDSQVTMMFWYRQQPGQSLTLIATANQGSEATYESGFVIDKFPISRPNLTFSTLTVSNMSPEDSSIYLCSARHDRVYGYTFGSGTRLTVV.

The table lists this clonotype with a few counts. The chain couples TRBV5-1 to TRBJ2-7, with TRBD2 matching over 9 bases. Per germline, CDR1 SGHRS and CDR2 YFSETQ. CDR3 length: 14 residues. Germline trimming cut 4 bases from V and 5 bases from J; bases unmatched to any gene: 7. The CDR3 nucleotides are TGCGCCAGCAGCGAACGACTAGCGGCCCACGAGCAGTACTTC. This gives the protein CASSERLAAHEQYF.

This clonotype was counted between two and nine times. The chain carries TRBV16 and TRBJ2-1; 8 nucleotides match TRBD2. Trimming cost V 0 bases and J 7 bases; bases outside gene matches: 5. Germline assignment: CDR1 KGHSY and CDR2 FQNENV. The CDR3 spans 15 residues. The chain's CDR3 is CASSQSRLAGNEQFF. CDR3 DNA sequence: TGTGCCAGCAGCCAATCAAGGCTAGCGGGTAATGAGCAGTTCTTC.

This clonotype was observed once. The V call is TRBV28, the J call TRBJ2-1; maybe TRBD1 (6 bases). V gave up 4 bases and J gave up 13 bases, with 23 bases separating them. The CDR3 contains 15 residues. Looked up from germline, CDR1 is MDHEN and CDR2 is SYDVKM. The CDR3 loop reads CASSYEGVPQETQFF. CDR3 nucleotide sequence: TGTGCCAGCAGTTACGAGGGGGTTCCCCAGGAGACCCAGTTCTTC.

The V call is TRBV11-1, the J call TRBJ2-3, with D unresolved. Germline lookup yields CDR1 SGHAT and CDR2 FQDESV (reference sequence). V was shortened by 8 bases and J by 0 bases, with 12 bases between the two germline ends. The CDR3 sequence is 14 residues long. In DNA form, the CDR3 reads TGTGCCAGCGTCAGGACCCGAAGCACAGATACGCAGTATTTT. This codes for CASVRTRSTDTQYF.

This clonotype has only one observation. The J gene is TRBJ1-2, the V gene TRBV4-3, with D possibly matching TRBD1 (6 bases). The CDR3 consists of 13 residues. Germline V gene sequence: CDR1 LGHNA, CDR2 YSLEER. V was pared by 0 bases and J by 10 bases, with 12 bases between. The CDR3 here is CASSQDLGGLYTF. The CDR3 region has the DNA TGCGCCAGCAGCCAAGATCTAGGGGGGCTCTACACCTTC.

The chain couples TRBV27 to TRBJ1-4; 7 bases agree with TRBD1. This CDR3 comprises 14 residues. Germline V lookup: CDR1 MNHEY, CDR2 SMNVEV (reference sequence). Trimming took 5 bases from V and 8 from J; bases not matched to a gene: 8. DNA of the CDR3: TGTGCCAGCAGTGGGGACAGAAGACAGGAAAAACTGTTTTTT. Translation: CASSGDRRQEKLFF.

The chain is built from TRBV7-2 and TRBJ1-6; D gene unclear. CDR3 size: 14 residues. Germline CDR1 SGHTA, CDR2 FQGNSA. V shed 6 bases and J shed 7 bases, with 13 bases lying between them. CDR3 in DNA: TGTGCCAGCAGGGCGGATGGGTCAAATTCACCCCTCCACTTT. It specifies CASRADGSNSPLHF.

The V gene is TRBV19, the J gene TRBJ2-1; TRBD1 aligns across 12 bases. This CDR3 is built from 13 residues. Germline CDR1 reads LNHDA; CDR2 reads SQIVND (reference sequence). V gave up 6 bases and J gave up 9 bases; unmatched junction bases: 3. CDR3 residues: CASRGTGGGEQFF. The CDR3 DNA is TGTGCCAGTAGAGGGACAGGGGGCGGTGAGCAGTTCTTC.

The chain has TRBV7-9 and TRBJ2-3, with 8 bases that match TRBD2. The V segment lost 5 bases and the J segment 2 bases; nucleotides outside the gene matches: 9. From germline, CDR1 is SEHNR and CDR2 FQNEAQ (reference sequence). This CDR3 spans 16 amino acids. Written as DNA, the CDR3 is TGTGCCAGCAGCCCAAAAGGCGGGGGGTTCACAGATACGCAGTATTTT. This encodes CASSPKGGGFTDTQYF.

The chain uses TRBV12-3 or TRBV12-4 and TRBJ1-2; 12 bases map to TRBD1. V shed 5 bases and J 3 bases; nucleotides not matched to a gene: 13. There are 18 residues in the CDR3. The CDR3 nucleotides are TGTGCCAGCAGTCTCAATATCCGGGACAGGGGGCTGTACTATGGCTACACCTTC. This translates into CASSLNIRDRGLYYGYTF.

This clonotype showed up just a few times. The chain couples TRBV4-1 to TRBJ2-7; 9 nucleotides line up with TRBD1. This CDR3 region has 17 residues. The V gene end was trimmed by 0 bases and the J gene end by 4 bases; junction bases not matched to a gene: 10. Germline-derived CDR1 and CDR2 are MGHRA and YSYEKL. The CDR3, as DNA: TGCGCCAGCAGCCAAGATAGCGTAGGGACAGGGACTTACGAGCAGTACTTC. As protein: CASSQDSVGTGTYEQYF.

The chain couples TRBV4-3 to TRBJ2-1; perhaps TRBD2 as D (6 bases). V was trimmed by 3 bases and J by 8 bases, leaving 11 bases between them. Germline V gene data show CDR1 as LGHNA and CDR2 as YSLEER. The CDR3 is 13 amino acids. The DNA of the CDR3 is TGCGCCAGCAGCCAGCTCACGGGGGATGAGCAGTTCTTC. Protein sequence: CASSQLTGDEQFF.